One and the same sample provided the 24 T cell receptor beta chains below, sequenced in a study of identical twins. TCRdb re-called the 5' RACE reads through MiXCR, storing one row per CDR3 protein. The sample includes a few hundred thousand distinct CDR3 sequences, approximately 17% of them seen just once. The sample comprised naive T cells sorted from blood. The receptors were sampled from a man aged 50-60 years in good health.

This chain links TRBV15 with TRBJ2-3; D remains ambiguous. V shed 1 base and J shed 6 bases, with 11 bases lying between them. This CDR3 comprises 14 residues. Per the germline V gene, CDR1 is LNHNV and CDR2 is YYDKDF (reference sequence). The CDR3 DNA is TGTGCCACCAGCAGAGGCCGTTTAGTCGATACGCAGTATTTT. It specifies CATSRGRLVDTQYF.

This chain joins TRBV5-1 and TRBJ2-7; D remains unclear. Trimming stripped 0 bases from V and 0 bases from J, with 7 bases between. Germline V lookup: CDR1 SGHRS, CDR2 YFSETQ. The CDR3 spans 14 residues. CDR3 coding DNA: TGCGCCAGCAGCTTGGCCGACCACTCCTACGAGCAGTACTTC. This translates into CASSLADHSYEQYF.

This clonotype was recorded many times. CDR3 sequence (DNA): TGCAGCGTTGATACCGGGACAGATCCCTACGAGCAGTACTTC. Protein: CSVDTGTDPYEQYF. V and J are TRBV29-1 and TRBJ2-7; 7 positions agree with TRBD1. V lost 3 bases and J lost 2; bases outside the gene matches: 7. This CDR3 is built from 14 residues. Germline CDR1 SQVTM, CDR2 ANQGSEA.

The sample holds many counts of this clonotype. V gene TRBV12-3 or TRBV12-4 combines with J gene TRBJ2-2; D gene ambiguous. The V end was cut by 3 bases, the J end by 0 bases, with 11 bases between. CDR3 length: 16 residues. CDR3 region: CASSFPSTTNTGELFF. The CDR3 DNA is TGTGCCAGCAGTTTTCCCTCTACTACGAACACCGGGGAGCTGTTTTTT.

This clonotype was observed a handful of times. The genes are TRBV10-3 and TRBJ2-4; possible D gene TRBD1, 6 bases. CDR3 length: 17 amino acids. In germline, CDR1 is ENHRY, CDR2 SYGVKD. V lost 3 bases and J 2 bases, leaving 17 bases between the germline ends. CDR3 amino acids: CAISDNWAGASKNIQYF. In DNA form, the CDR3 reads TGTGCCATCAGTGATAATTGGGCAGGGGCTTCCAAAAACATTCAGTACTTC.

V and J are TRBV10-3 and TRBJ1-5; 8 positions agree with TRBD1. Germline V gene lookup returns CDR1 ENHRY and CDR2 SYGVKD. The length of the CDR3 is 15 residues. V lost 3 bases and J lost 0; bases outside the gene matches: 1. The CDR3 DNA reads as TGTGCCATCAGTGAAGGGACAGGTAGCAATCAGCCCCAGCATTTT. Translation gives CAISEGTGSNQPQHF.

The gene calls are TRBV11-1 and TRBJ2-1; 7 bases match TRBD1. The junction had 26 bases not matched to a gene; V was cut back by 8 bases and J by 4 bases. Per the germline V gene, CDR1 is SGHAT and CDR2 is FQDESV (reference sequence). The CDR3 is 20 amino acids. CDR3 protein: CASLPDRDGPRRFSYNEQFF. The CDR3 DNA reads as TGTGCCAGCCTCCCAGACAGGGACGGACCAAGGAGGTTCTCTTACAATGAGCAGTTCTTC.

The V and J genes are TRBV7-3 and TRBJ2-1; D not resolved. CDR1 and CDR2 from the germline V gene are SGHTA and FQGTGA. V was cut by 3 bases and J by 2 bases, with 11 bases left in between. CDR3 length: 15 residues. The CDR3 protein is CASSLNAWAYNEQFF. The CDR3 DNA reads as TGTGCCAGCAGCTTGAACGCGTGGGCCTACAATGAGCAGTTCTTC. Combining the CDR3 with reference TRBV7-3 and TRBJ2-1 gives the whole variable domain GAGVSQTPSNKVTEKGKYVELRCDPISGHTALYWYRQSLGQGPEFLIYFQGTGAADDSGLPNDRFFAVRPEGSVSTLKIQRTERGDSAVYLCASSLNAWAYNEQFFGPGTRLTVL.

This clonotype was observed a few times. The gene calls are TRBV4-2 and TRBJ1-5; D gene unclear. Germline V gene sequence: CDR1 LGHNA, CDR2 YNFKEQ. The CDR3 length is 16 residues. The ends were cut back, 0 bases at V and 0 bases at J, with 9 bases in the middle. The CDR3 DNA sequence: TGTGCCAGCAGCCAAGATGGAGATTATAGCAATCAGCCCCAGCATTTT. This translates into CASSQDGDYSNQPQHF.

The sample holds many counts of this clonotype. The V call is TRBV29-1, the J call TRBJ2-3; possibly TRBD1 or TRBD2 for D (6 bases each). Per the germline V gene, CDR1 is SQVTM and CDR2 is ANQGSEA. This CDR3 region has 14 residues. The germline V and J ends were trimmed by 0 bases and 7 bases, with 14 bases remaining between them. The CDR3 nucleotides are TGCAGCGTTGAAGATTTGGGGGGCCGGTATACGCAGTATTTT. It translates to CSVEDLGGRYTQYF.

This clonotype occurred a few times. The CDR3 bases are TGTGCCAGCAGCCAAGAGGACAGGGGAAACGAGCAGTACTTC. Its translation is CASSQEDRGNEQYF. The chain carries TRBV4-2 and TRBJ2-7; 9 bases fit TRBD1. Germline V gene data show CDR1 as LGHNA and CDR2 as YNFKEQ. CDR3 length: 14 amino acids. Trimming cost V 0 bases and J 5 bases; bases outside gene matches: 2.

This chain connects TRBV5-4 to TRBJ2-3; a weak D match, TRBD2 (6 bases). Germline values: CDR1 SGHNT, CDR2 YYREEE (reference sequence). Trimming pared 7 bases from V and 0 bases from J, leaving 12 bases between. The CDR3 length is 14 residues. The CDR3 bases are TGTGCCAGCGATTTGGGAGGTAGCACAGATACGCAGTATTTT. It yields the protein CASDLGGSTDTQYF.

This clonotype appeared many times. This chain uses TRBV5-1 with TRBJ1-4; 8 positions agree with TRBD1. J was trimmed by 8 bases and V by 4 bases; bases with no gene match: 7. From germline, CDR1 is SGHRS and CDR2 YFSETQ. The CDR3 contains 14 residues. The CDR3 here is CASSVGQGGEKLFF. CDR3 DNA: TGCGCCAGCAGCGTCGGACAGGGTGGGGAAAAACTGTTTTTT.

This clonotype was seen a handful of times. One end of the junction fails to match germline, which may point to a read error. The chain combines TRBV29-1 with TRBJ1-6; 7 bases agree with TRBD1. The CDR3 contains 13 residues. CDR1 SQVTM and CDR2 ANQGSEA come from the germline V gene. The CDR3 region has the DNA TGCGGCGTTCAGACAGGGCGTAATTCACCCCTCCACTTT. Residues: CGVQTGRNSPLHF. Together with reference TRBV29-1 and TRBJ1-6, the CDR3 gives the full variable domain: SAVISQKPSRDICQRGTSLTIQCQVDSQVTMMFWYRQQPGQSLTLIATANQGSEATYESGFVIDKFPISRPNLTFSTLTVSNMSPEDSSIYLCGVQTGRNSPLHFGNGTRLTVT.

The chain employs TRBV5-1 and TRBJ1-1, with a possible D match to TRBD1 (6 bases). Germline V gene lookup returns CDR1 SGHRS and CDR2 YFSETQ. Trimming cost V 0 bases and J 1 base, with 13 bases left between them. This CDR3 region has 16 residues. CDR3 DNA sequence: TGCGCCAGCAGCTTGGCACAGGGTGGTAGGAACACTGAAGCTTTCTTT. Its translation: CASSLAQGGRNTEAFF.

This clonotype was counted at least ten times. V usage is TRBV7-8 and J usage is TRBJ1-1, with unresolved D. V gave up 5 bases and J gave up 1 base, with 8 bases separating them. The CDR3 consists of 13 residues. Germline V gives CDR1 SGHVS, CDR2 FQNEAQ. CDR3 in DNA: TGTGCCAGCAGCGCGCTCGGGAACACTGAAGCTTTCTTT. Amino acid sequence: CASSALGNTEAFF.

The rearrangement uses TRBV5-1 and TRBJ2-2; unclear D gene. The germline V gene encodes CDR1 SGHRS and CDR2 YFSETQ. The CDR3 consists of 15 residues. V was shortened by 4 bases and J by 6 bases, with 16 bases between the two germline ends. CDR3 bases: TGCGCCAGCAGCGACGGGCGGCTAGGCTCCGGGGAGCTGTTTTTT. Translation gives CASSDGRLGSGELFF.

The rearrangement uses TRBV29-1 and TRBJ2-3, with D unresolved. Between the trimmed V and J ends, which lost 6 bases and 6 bases, there was a span of 13 bases. CDR1 is SQVTM, CDR2 ANQGSEA, per germline. The CDR3 loop spans 12 amino acids. Here the CDR3 DNA reads TGCAGCGTGGGAAAAACCGGCGATACGCAGTATTTT. Protein: CSVGKTGDTQYF.

In its sample, this clonotype was seen many times. The V call is TRBV12-3 or TRBV12-4, the J call TRBJ2-4; unclear D gene. This CDR3 has 15 amino acids. V lost 5 bases and J 0 bases, leaving 11 bases between the germline ends. CDR3 region: CASSAPVLAKNIQYF. CDR3 nucleotides: TGTGCCAGCAGTGCGCCCGTCTTAGCCAAAAACATTCAGTACTTC.

This clonotype has a count of ten or more. The chain combines TRBV10-3 with TRBJ1-2; unclear D gene. This CDR3 is 15 amino acids long. Looked up from germline, CDR1 is ENHRY and CDR2 is SYGVKD. The V and J ends lost 3 bases and 2 bases respectively, with 13 bases between them. This chain's CDR3 is CAISEGGGLNYGYTF. The CDR3 DNA is TGTGCCATCAGTGAAGGAGGAGGGCTCAACTATGGCTACACCTTC.

The sample holds many counts of this clonotype. The rearrangement links TRBV3-1 to TRBJ2-7; 10 bases are shared with TRBD1. There are 14 residues in the CDR3. Trimming cost V 3 bases and J 6 bases; bases outside gene matches: 5. Germline CDR1 and CDR2: LGHDT and YNNKEL (reference sequence). The CDR3: CASSQAGTGVEQYF. The CDR3 nucleotides are TGTGCCAGCAGCCAGGCCGGGACAGGGGTCGAGCAGTACTTC.

This clonotype has a single count. CDR3 sequence: CASSRGTGRSYEQYF. The CDR3 nucleotides are TGTGCCAGCAGCCGAGGGACAGGGAGATCCTACGAGCAGTACTTC. This sequence joins TRBV12-3 or TRBV12-4 and TRBJ2-7; 9 nucleotides align to TRBD1. This CDR3 is 15 amino acids long. Germline trimming cut 6 bases from V and 1 base from J; bases unmatched to any gene: 7.

The V gene is TRBV2, the J gene TRBJ2-1; tentatively, D is TRBD1 or TRBD2 (5 bases each). Germline V CDR1 and CDR2: SNHLY, FYNNEI. Trimming shortened V by 8 bases and J by 0 bases, and 14 bases separated the two germline ends. This CDR3 spans 15 amino acids. CDR3 sequence: CASLGLAASYNEQFF. CDR3 nucleotides: TGTGCCAGCCTGGGGCTAGCAGCCTCCTACAATGAGCAGTTCTTC.

V usage is TRBV18 and J usage is TRBJ2-1, with TRBD2 matching over 10 bases. Germline V gene lookup returns CDR1 KGHSH and CDR2 LQKENI. This CDR3 has 17 residues. The V segment lost 0 bases and the J segment 7 bases; nucleotides outside the gene matches: 9. CDR3 nucleotide sequence: TGTGCCAGCTCACCACCAGCTAGCGGGAGCGGTACGAATGAGCAGTTCTTC. Its translation: CASSPPASGSGTNEQFF.